The T cell receptor beta chain described here comes from a study of regulatory T cells in long-lasting Graves disease. As for this clonotype: One base away lies a much larger clone, so this may be a sequencing read error.

Stated time point: newly diagnosed GD, antithyroid drugs for less than 3 months. Following extraction of RNA from PBMCs, that RNA was used to make the TCR library. The CDR3 is 14 residues long. Unmatched junction bases numbered 6, after V lost 5 bases and J lost 3 bases. The germline V gene has CDR1 MDHEN and CDR2 SYDVKM. Building of the TCR beta libraries involved iRepertoire HTBI primers and Arm-PCR of CDR3 regions. TCRdb redid the calling of the multiplex PCR reads with MiXCR, one entry per CDR3 protein. The data hold under 250,000 distinct CDR3 sequences, with 20% observed a single time. This chain joins TRBV28 and TRBJ2-7; 8 nucleotides align to TRBD1. The sequence was obtained from a female donor with Graves disease. The sequencing here drew on peripheral blood mononuclear cells (PBMCs), taken at new diagnosis, from a patient treated with antithyroid drugs. CDR3: CASSPEQGVYEQYF. DNA of the CDR3: TGTGCCAGCAGTCCGGAACAGGGGGTCTACGAGCAGTACTTC. Full variable domain (rest looked up from reference TRBV28 and TRBJ2-7): DVKVTQSSRYLVKRTGEKVFLECVQDMDHENMFWYRQDPGLGLRLIYFSYDVKMKEKGDIPEGYSVSREKKERFSLILESASTNQTSMYLCASSPEQGVYEQYFGPGTRLTVT.